A single sample gave rise to the 20 T cell receptor beta chains below, sequenced in a study of cytomegalovirus exposure and HLA in healthy donors. Primers included in the PCR were 60 Vbeta and 13 Jbeta primers. TCRdb's copy holds only in-frame clones and misses some; the assay was immunoSEQ multiplex PCR. The sample lists over 150,000 clones, roughly 74% seen once, with over 2.5% in the top ten. Sequenced input: PBMCs. The receptors come from a man in his late teens or twenties in good health and CMV-seronegative.

A single count supports this clone. The gene calls are TRBV18 and TRBJ2-7; the D gene is possibly TRBD2 (7 bases). CDR1 and CDR2 (germline): KGHSH, LQKENI. The ends were cut back, 4 bases at V and 4 bases at J, with 23 bases in the middle. The CDR3 length is 17 residues. The CDR3 nucleotides are TGTGCCAGCTCACTGGGGATCCCGGGGGGCCGACTTTACGAGCAGTACTTC. It encodes CASSLGIPGGRLYEQYF.

This chain connects TRBV7-6 to TRBJ2-5; D is possibly TRBD1 (5 bases). The V gene's germline CDR1 is SGHVS and CDR2 FNYEAQ. The CDR3 consists of 15 residues. V gave up 3 bases and J gave up 2 bases, with 13 bases separating them. CDR3 residues: CASSLGRAGQETQYF. The CDR3, as DNA: TGTGCCAGCAGCTTGGGCAGGGCAGGACAAGAGACCCAGTACTTC.

The chain employs TRBV11-2 and TRBJ2-7; D perhaps matches TRBD1 (5 bases). From germline, CDR1 is SGHAT and CDR2 FQNNGV. Trimming shortened V by 5 bases and J by 4 bases, and 9 bases separated the two germline ends. The CDR3 consists of 12 residues. The CDR3 DNA is TGTGCCAGCAGCCCAACAGGTTACGAGCAGTACTTC. Its protein product is CASSPTGYEQYF.

This chain uses TRBV9 with TRBJ2-1; unclear D gene. The CDR3 length is 14 residues. The V gene's germline CDR1 is SGDLS and CDR2 YYNGEE. V was cut by 4 bases and J by 4 bases, with 12 bases left in between. CDR3 bases: TGTGCCAGCAGCCGTAGTTCTTATTACAATGAGCAGTTCTTC. Encoded protein: CASSRSSYYNEQFF. Full variable domain (missing parts from reference TRBV9 and TRBJ2-1): DSGVTQTPKHLITATGQRVTLRCSPRSGDLSVYWYQQSLDQGLQFLIQYYNGEERAKGNILERFSAQQFPDLHSELNLSSLELGDSALYFCASSRSSYYNEQFFGPGTRLTVL.

The V and J genes are TRBV29-1 and TRBJ2-1, with 10 bases that match TRBD2. This CDR3 spans 13 amino acids. Germline CDR1 reads SQVTM; CDR2 reads ANQGSEA. V lost 7 bases and J lost 7; bases outside the gene matches: 7. CDR3 loop: CSAKRGGPNEQFF. The CDR3 nucleotides are TGCAGCGCCAAGCGGGGGGGTCCTAATGAGCAGTTCTTC.

In its sample, this clone was seen a few times. This chain links TRBV7-9 with TRBJ1-4, with 9 bases lining up with TRBD1. Germline trimming cut 11 bases from V and 4 bases from J; bases unmatched to any gene: 14. CDR1 and CDR2 (germline): SEHNR, FQNEAQ (reference sequence). The CDR3 consists of 16 residues. This CDR3 is CACRGDRDPYNEKLFF. The CDR3 DNA sequence: TGTGCCTGCCGGGGGGACAGGGACCCCTATAATGAAAAACTGTTTTTT.

The chain employs TRBV28 and TRBJ2-6; D might be TRBD1 (6 bases). This CDR3 is built from 18 residues. Trimming stripped 5 bases from V and 0 bases from J, with 17 bases between. Germline CDR1 and CDR2: MDHEN and SYDVKM. CDR3 nucleotide sequence: TGTGCCAGCAGTCCCCCCCGGGACATTTTCTCTGGGGCCAACGTCCTGACTTTC. Translation: CASSPPRDIFSGANVLTF.

The chain is built from TRBV2 and TRBJ1-4, with D possibly TRBD1 on 5 matching bases. The germline V gene encodes CDR1 SNHLY and CDR2 FYNNEI. The CDR3 consists of 15 residues. The V end lost 2 bases, the J end lost 4 bases, and 11 bases lay between the germline ends. The CDR3 DNA sequence: TGTGCCAGCAGTGAATTCTGGCAGGGTAATGAAAAACTGTTTTTT. Translation gives CASSEFWQGNEKLFF.

V usage is TRBV6-4 and J usage is TRBJ1-1; possibly TRBD1 for D (5 bases). Germline V gene data show CDR1 as MRHNA and CDR2 as SNTAGT. The CDR3 runs to 13 residues. Trimming removed 3 bases from V and 5 bases from J, with 10 bases in between. This CDR3 is CASSEGVGTEAFF. As DNA, the CDR3 is TGTGCCAGCAGTGAAGGGGTAGGTACTGAAGCTTTCTTT.

Comments on this clone: This sample also contains other DNA sequences that code for the same CDR3. The chain links TRBV18 to TRBJ1-1, with 7 bases that match TRBD1. Losses at the gene ends were 5 bases for V and 1 base for J; bases not matched to a gene: 1. The germline gives CDR1 KGHSH, CDR2 LQKENI. The CDR3 runs to 13 residues. CDR3 sequence: CASSRDRNTEAFF. For the CDR3, the DNA is TGTGCCAGCTCAAGGGACAGGAACACTGAAGCTTTCTTT.

The chain couples TRBV19 to TRBJ1-1; D unclear. Germline values: CDR1 LNHDA, CDR2 SQIVND (reference sequence). Trimming removed 5 bases from V and 1 base from J, with 11 bases in between. The CDR3 is 14 amino acids. The CDR3, as DNA: TGTGCCAGTAGTGCCAGAGGGCAGAACACTGAAGCTTTCTTT. This translates into CASSARGQNTEAFF.

The chain uses TRBV6-5 and TRBJ2-7; D may be TRBD2 (7 bases). Germline loops: CDR1 MNHEY, CDR2 SVGAGI. Trimming cost V 5 bases and J 0 bases, with 14 bases left between them. This CDR3 contains 15 residues. In DNA form, the CDR3 reads TGTGCCAGCAGTCGCCGCGGGGGCCTCTCCTACGAGCAGTACTTC. It is translated as CASSRRGGLSYEQYF.

Worth noting for this clone: Germline is not matched at one junction end, which may reflect a read error. This rearrangement joins TRBV5-1 to TRBJ2-4; the match to TRBD2 covers 7 bases. CDR1 is SGHRS, CDR2 YFSETQ, per germline. This CDR3 is 16 amino acids long. This chain's CDR3 is CASSRGGGLVGNSQYF. Here the CDR3 DNA reads TGCGCCAGCAGCCGTGGCGGAGGACTAGTGGGAAACAGTCAGTACTTC.

The CDR3 loop is CASKQETEAFF. The CDR3 region has the DNA TGTGCCAGCAAACAGGAAACTGAAGCTTTCTTT. This chain joins TRBV28 and TRBJ1-1; weak D call: TRBD1 (5 bases). The CDR3 is 11 residues long. Between the trimmed V and J ends, which lost 7 bases and 5 bases, there was a span of 8 bases. Germline V gene sequence: CDR1 MDHEN, CDR2 SYDVKM.

The V and J genes are TRBV11-2 and TRBJ2-1; perhaps TRBD2 as D (6 bases). V dropped 6 bases and J dropped 0 bases, with 15 bases sitting between them. The V gene's germline CDR1 is SGHAT and CDR2 FQNNGV. The CDR3 has 16 residues. The CDR3 loop reads CASRGGAGRSYNEQFF. The CDR3 bases are TGTGCCAGCAGAGGAGGGGCCGGACGCTCCTACAATGAGCAGTTCTTC.

The chain recombines TRBV11-3 with TRBJ1-3; 10 bases fit TRBD1. The tail of the sequence fits TRBJ2-2 better, so the J call may be wrong. The CDR3 loop spans 16 amino acids. Germline CDR1 and CDR2: SGHNT and YENEEA. The CDR3 reads CASSPTGGSGTGELFF. The CDR3, as DNA: TGTGCCAGCAGTCCGACAGGGGGCTCGGGCACCGGGGAGCTGTTTTTT.

The chain joins TRBV7-9 to TRBJ2-3; D is possibly TRBD1 (6 bases). V dropped 8 bases and J dropped 0 bases, with 21 bases sitting between them. The CDR3 covers 17 residues. Germline-derived CDR1 and CDR2 are SEHNR and FQNEAQ (reference sequence). In nucleotides, the CDR3 is TGTGCCAGCCCCCCTACAGGGTCGGGTCCTAGCACAGATACGCAGTATTTT. Translating it yields CASPPTGSGPSTDTQYF.

The chain uses TRBV5-1 and TRBJ1-1; TRBD1 aligns across 7 bases. Germline assignment: CDR1 SGHRS and CDR2 YFSETQ. V trimming: 0 bases; J trimming: 0 bases; junction bases outside the gene matches: 2. CDR3 length: 15 amino acids. CDR3 DNA: TGCGCCAGCAGCTTGGGGGGACAGATGAACACTGAAGCTTTCTTT. Its translation: CASSLGGQMNTEAFF.

This sequence joins TRBV14 and TRBJ1-1, with D hard to call. The CDR3 contains 16 residues. V was shortened by 4 bases and J by 4 bases, with 19 bases between the two germline ends. In germline, CDR1 is SGHDN, CDR2 FVKESK. CDR3 residues: CASSLKRGRAFTEAFF. CDR3 in DNA: TGTGCCAGCAGCCTAAAACGGGGTCGAGCCTTCACTGAAGCTTTCTTT.

The chain recombines TRBV7-7 with TRBJ2-5; 7 nucleotides line up with TRBD1. CDR1 SSHAT and CDR2 FNYEAQ come from the germline V gene (reference sequence). The CDR3 extends over 14 amino acids. J was trimmed by 4 bases and V by 1 base; bases with no gene match: 3. Here the CDR3 reads CASSLGTGGETQYF. DNA of the CDR3: TGTGCCAGCAGCTTAGGGACAGGAGGAGAGACCCAGTACTTC.